The following is a T cell receptor (beta chain) sequence with its context. Its antigen is currently not known. There are no base qualities to consult, and no much larger clone falls within one base. Using the deep immunoSEQ assay, TCR CDR3 regions were amplified from genomic DNA by multiplex PCR. Extracted genomic DNA from each cell subset was distributed evenly across all wells of several immunoSEQ 96-well plates, and each plate was treated as a replicate. For sorted subsets, 200 to 250 ng of genomic DNA, equivalent to around 31,000 T cell genomes, went into each replicate PCR. Purified libraries were measured with a Qubit 3.0 fluorometer, size-checked on a Bioanalyzer 2100, and measured again with the KAPA Library Quantification kit. Every immunoSEQ 96-well plate was sequenced on a separate single-read 150-cycle Illumina NextSeq 550 flow cell. The authors' pipeline ran thus. The immunoSEQ output contained only junctional sequences without quality scores, so filtering could not match that applied to full-length reads. Sequences were annotated with PyIR, a Python wrapper for IgBLAST v1.9, using IMGT germline references to assign V/J genes and CDR3. Reads were removed for weak V/J assignments (E-value above 1e-6), missing CDR3, stop codons, out-of-frame junctions, or ambiguous translated residues. V3J clonotypes were defined as sequences sharing the same inferred V gene, J gene, and CDR3 amino acid sequence. Percentage overlap between repertoires was calculated by dividing the number of shared unique clonotypes by the size of the smaller repertoire. Repertoire richness was assessed with RTK rarefaction, the Chao1 estimator, and Recon v2.1 estimates of unobserved clonotypes. Generation probabilities were computed with OLGA for all TCRbeta clonotypes obtained by the gDNA method from a few donors. TCRdb took over this immuneACCESS table, retaining in-frame rearrangements with V and J assigned. Such tables are incomplete; in checked studies, under half of the missing clones stem from an unresolved V gene, and the remainder is unexplained. D and trimming come from the DNA, and the V and J calls and clone size come from that table. For this sample the table gives 1.5 million to 2.5 million clones, of which about 95% were detected only once. The biggest ten clones account for roughly 1% of the sample.

The entry originates in a study of shared clonotypes between healthy human individuals (TCRdb year 2020). Background on the whole study: A few men and a couple of women, aged 18 to 49 years, made up the cohort. Per donor, three plates each were used for CD4 naive and CD4 memory, two for CD8 naive, and one for CD8 memory. Different laboratories and diverse techniques were used to prepare libraries and sequence TCR repertoires, to increase sequencing depth and limit assay-specific biases. The study deeply sequenced blood TCR repertoires of about 5 healthy adults to estimate repertoire size and the extent of clonotype sharing between individuals. Leukapheresis yielded between about 0.94 and 9 billion PBMCs per donor. The full study reports these points: When a few donors were compared, the shared fraction of clonotypes was approximately 5% for naive CD4, 3% to 4% for naive CD8, 2% to 2.5% for memory CD4, and around 0.37% for memory CD8. Only blood was sampled, and tissue TCR repertoires likely differ from those in blood. Even with the large sequencing depth, rarefaction of the sorted-subset datasets indicated that sequencing was incomplete. The genetic and exposure-history diversity represented was limited by the small number of donors. Clonotypes shared by all four sorted-subset donors showed higher generation probabilities than non-shared clonotypes. Naive subsets generally had larger estimated clonotype richness than memory subsets did. Pairwise subsampling led to the expectation that sequencing depth would affect the degree of clonotype sharing among donors.

Its CDR3 holds 15 amino acids, cysteine through phenylalanine. The CDR3 DNA has 45 bases and is translated from base 1. V and J lose 4 bases and 0 bases, and a span of 11 bases separates them. In the germline V gene, CDR1 corresponds to WSHSY and CDR2 to SAAADI. CD8 naive samples consisted of CD45RO-negative cells that were positively selected for CCR7, yielding a CD45RA+CCR7+ population without TemRA cells. The donors were healthy, HIV-negative adults who had no recently reported acute infections or vaccinations. Every donor was a Caucasian adult living in Nashville, Tennessee, USA. Blood was obtained by leukapheresis, after which PBMCs were separated by Ficoll-Histopaque density gradient centrifugation and cryopreserved in liquid nitrogen vapor phase. Analytical flow cytometry was used to check the purity and quantity of each magnetically sorted T cell population. Each sorted fraction had its genomic DNA isolated and then quantified by UV absorbance on a Nanodrop 2000c.

The sequenced sample consisted of naive CD8+ T cells sorted from blood. Per the publication, the cell subset or site label means: CD45RA+CCR7+. The rearranged chain carries TRBV10-2 and TRBJ2-3; the D gene is perhaps TRBD1 or TRBD2, as each covers 5 bases. The sequence came from a man younger than 35 in good health. Read as DNA, the sequence is TGCGCCAGCAGTGCCGGGGCCGCAAGCACAGATACGCAGTATTTT. Its amino acids are CASSAGAASTDTQYF.